These 7 T cell receptor beta chains were all obtained from the same sample, sequenced in a study of cytomegalovirus exposure and HLA in healthy donors. This table comes from immunoSEQ multiplex PCR, and its TCRdb copy is limited to in-frame clones, with some not included. The sample records 160,000 or so clones, around 89% being singletons. Source material: PBMCs. These receptors were taken from a young man in good health and CMV-seronegative.

V is TRBV5-1 and J is TRBJ2-5; 12 bases are a match to TRBD1. The CDR3 consists of 15 residues. CDR1 SGHRS and CDR2 YFSETQ come from the germline V gene. Trimming took 4 bases from V and 3 from J; bases not matched to a gene: 4. The DNA for the CDR3 is TGCGCCAGCAGCGCGGGACAGGGGGCAGAAGAGACCCAGTACTTC. This sequence encodes CASSAGQGAEETQYF.

The chain carries TRBV21-1 and TRBJ1-5; the table's D gene call, TRBD1, was not cross checked with the DNA. TRBV21-1 is a pseudogene locus. The CDR3 is 16 residues long. The CDR3, as DNA: TGTGCCAGCAGCCCCTTCCCGGGACAAGTTAATCAGCCCCAGCATTTT. Its protein is CASSPFPGQVNQPQHF.

DNA for the CDR3: TGCGCCAGCAGTGAATTTCGGACAGGGACCTCCTACGAGCAGTACTTC. Residues: CASSEFRTGTSYEQYF. The chain combines TRBV10-2 with TRBJ2-7, with 8 bases matching TRBD1. Germline loops: CDR1 WSHSY, CDR2 SAAADI. The J segment lost 0 bases and the V segment lost 3 bases, leaving 7 bases of the junction unmatched. This CDR3 contains 16 residues.

The chain carries TRBV2 and TRBJ1-4, with TRBD1 matching 7 bases. Trimming took 9 bases from V and 4 from J; bases not matched to a gene: 5. The germline CDR1 and CDR2 sequences are SNHLY and FYNNEI. CDR3 length equals 13 residues. The CDR3, as DNA: TGTGCCAGATCCGGGACAGTTAATGAAAAACTGTTTTTT. It codes for CARSGTVNEKLFF. Variable domain in full (rest from reference TRBV2 and TRBJ1-4): EPEVTQTPSHQVTQMGQEVILRCVPISNHLYFYWYRQILGQKVEFLVSFYNNEISEKSEIFDDQFSVERPDGSNFTLKIRSTKLEDSAMYFCARSGTVNEKLFFGSGTQLSVL.

The chain couples TRBV30 to TRBJ1-5; 9 nucleotides align to TRBD1. Unmatched junction bases numbered 5, after V lost 5 bases and J lost 6 bases. This CDR3 comprises 13 residues. Germline-derived CDR1 and CDR2 are GTSNPN and SVGIG (reference sequence). The CDR3 protein is CAWPPTGGQPQHF. CDR3 in DNA: TGTGCCTGGCCCCCGACAGGGGGTCAGCCCCAGCATTTT.

CDR3 in DNA: TGTGCCAGTAGTTCACCACCGGGACAGGGGCCGAGCACTGAAGCTTTCTTT. This translates into CASSSPPGQGPSTEAFF. The V gene is TRBV19, the J gene TRBJ1-1; the match to TRBD1 covers 10 bases. V was clipped by 5 bases and J by 4 bases; unmatched bases: 13. This CDR3 region has 17 residues. Germline values: CDR1 LNHDA, CDR2 SQIVND (reference sequence).

The chain has TRBV6-5 and TRBJ2-7, with a possible D match to TRBD1 (6 bases). The CDR3 sequence is 15 residues long. V lost 2 bases and J 4 bases, leaving 15 bases between the germline ends. Per germline, CDR1 MNHEY and CDR2 SVGAGI. CDR3 protein: CASSYAETGSYEQYF. The CDR3 DNA follows: TGTGCCAGCAGTTACGCGGAAACAGGGTCATACGAGCAGTACTTC.